This TCR beta chain was captured by sequencing in a study of Ad26.COV2.S vaccination and SARS-CoV-2 variants. Study details: Donor was assigned to the Ad26.COV2.S arm of trial COV1001. The study gave Ad26.COV2.S intramuscularly, once or twice 56 days apart.

Study findings and constraints: In vaccinated individuals, spike-specific CD8+ and CD4+ T cell responses reportedly displayed substantial breadth.

Some clones are missing from TCRdb's copy, which holds only in-frame ones; the method was immunoSEQ multiplex PCR. The sample has 200,000 to 300,000 clones; 87% are singletons. Treatment of the sample: around 19 received Ad26.COV2.S at low or high dose, single or two shots; five or six received placebo; per-sample allocation not given. After the first vaccine or placebo injection, samples were drawn on day 63. As to this clone: Its antigen is not identified.

The clonotype was recovered from a person aged 18-60 years who received the Ad26.COV2.S COVID-19 vaccine or a placebo. This specimen consisted of peripheral blood, obtained in a trial of Ad26.COV2.S vaccine versus placebo.

For the CDR3, the DNA is TGTGCCAGCAGCGCGGGGGCTACCACTGAAGCTTTCTTT. As protein: CASSAGATTEAFF. V is TRBV7-9 and J is TRBJ1-1, with D tentatively TRBD1 (6 bases). Germline V gene sequence: CDR1 SEHNR, CDR2 FQNEAQ (reference sequence). The CDR3 is 13 residues long. Trimming removed 5 bases at V and 4 bases at J, with 11 bases between. The full variable domain, its missing parts supplied by reference TRBV7-9 and TRBJ1-1, is DTGVSQNPRHKITKRGQNVTFRCDPISEHNRLYWYRQTLGQGPEFLTYFQNEAQLEKSRLLSDRFSAERPKGSFSTLEIQRTEQGDSAMYLCASSAGATTEAFFGQGTRLTVV.